The next 31 T cell receptor beta chains were all read from a single sample in a study of monozygotic twins with inflammatory bowel disease (dated by TCRdb to between 2017 and 2020). The library was obtained by 5' RACE. Sequencing relied on an Illumina HiSeq 2500. TCRdb reprocessed the reads and provides one entry for every CDR3 protein sequence; no DNA is given. Per the sample table, the count is about 450,000 distinct CDR3 sequences. Roughly 2.3% of the sample belongs to the ten largest clones. Sequenced: blood. The receptors derive from a human donor with ulcerative colitis or Crohn's disease, or a healthy co-twin of an affected twin (not recorded which).

The chain couples TRBV5-1 to TRBJ2-2; with no DNA, the TCRdb D assignment of TRBD1 cannot be verified. The CDR3 extends over 15 amino acids. Germline values: CDR1 SGHRS, CDR2 YFSETQ. The CDR3: CASSLGQLAGGELFF.

The rearrangement joins TRBV6-5 to TRBJ2-1; the TCRdb D gene call, TRBD1, has no DNA to confirm it. Germline V gene lookup returns CDR1 MNHEY and CDR2 SVGAGI. The CDR3 contains 15 residues. The CDR3 sequence is CASSYSFTPGHEQFF.

The rearrangement joins TRBV5-1 to TRBJ2-3. The CDR3 covers 15 residues. Germline V gene lookup returns CDR1 SGHRS and CDR2 YFSETQ. CDR3 region: CASSLVGYGTDTQYF.

V is TRBV6-5 and J is TRBJ1-1; no DNA is available, so the TRBD1 call from TCRdb remains unchecked. The CDR3 contains 13 residues. CDR1 MNHEY and CDR2 SVGAGI come from the germline V gene. The chain's CDR3 is CASSQTGETEAFF.

This CDR3 is CASSPPNRDSAGYTF. The rearrangement joins TRBV12-3 or TRBV12-4 to TRBJ1-2; TCRdb reports TRBD1, a call that lacks DNA to check it against. The CDR3 contains 15 residues.

The V and J genes are TRBV29-1 and TRBJ2-5. CDR3 length: 13 residues. CDR1 and CDR2 (germline): SQVTM, ANQGSEA. The CDR3 is CSVGLTVGETQYF.

The chain recombines TRBV5-1 with TRBJ2-1; TCRdb reports TRBD2, a call that lacks DNA to check it against. This CDR3 spans 14 amino acids. From germline, CDR1 is SGHRS and CDR2 YFSETQ. This CDR3 is CASSPSGGALEQFF.

V and J are TRBV27 and TRBJ2-4. The germline CDR1 and CDR2 sequences are MNHEY and SMNVEV (reference sequence). The CDR3 sequence is 16 residues long. The CDR3 is CASSLSNNGAKNIQYF.

The V gene is TRBV6-6, the J gene TRBJ2-7; the D call of TRBD2 rests on TCRdb alone, since no DNA is present to check it. CDR3 size: 14 residues. Per germline, CDR1 MNHNY and CDR2 SVGAGI (reference sequence). CDR3: CASSYGTSTYEQYF.

The chain joins TRBV20-1 to TRBJ2-7; TCRdb's assignment of TRBD1 cannot be checked, as there is no DNA. Germline V gene data show CDR1 as DFQATT and CDR2 as SNEGSKA (reference sequence). The CDR3 is made up of 13 amino acids. The CDR3 sequence is CSARDQGGYEQYF.

The chain uses TRBV6-2 or TRBV6-3 and TRBJ2-1; lacking DNA, the TRBD2 call made by TCRdb goes unchecked. CDR3 length: 12 residues. Germline CDR1 is MNHEY and CDR2 is SVGEGT. This chain's CDR3 is CASKTRYNEQFF.

This chain links TRBV4-1 with TRBJ2-3; the D call from TCRdb, TRBD1, cannot be confirmed without DNA. Germline CDR1 reads MGHRA; CDR2 reads YSYEKL. CDR3 length: 15 residues. CDR3: CASSQVGARADTQYF.

The rearrangement joins TRBV7-9 to TRBJ1-2; TCRdb lists TRBD1, though no DNA is available to test this call. The germline V gene encodes CDR1 SEHNR and CDR2 FQNEAQ (reference sequence). The CDR3 has 12 residues. The CDR3 protein is CASSQGDYGYTF.

This rearrangement joins TRBV5-1 to TRBJ2-7; the D call of TRBD1 rests on TCRdb alone, since no DNA is present to check it. The V gene's germline CDR1 is SGHRS and CDR2 YFSETQ. The CDR3 runs to 12 residues. Here the CDR3 reads CASSPGQSEQYF.

The chain recombines TRBV30 with TRBJ2-7; the D call from TCRdb, TRBD2, cannot be confirmed without DNA. Germline V CDR1 and CDR2: GTSNPN, SVGIG (reference sequence). The CDR3 extends over 15 amino acids. The CDR3 reads CAWSVGLATSYEQYF.

This sequence joins TRBV5-6 and TRBJ2-3; TCRdb's D gene call, TRBD1, goes unchecked for lack of DNA. Germline loops: CDR1 SGHDT, CDR2 YYEEEE. The CDR3 consists of 16 residues. The CDR3 loop reads CASSLAVGANTDTQYF.

The rearrangement joins TRBV6-4 to TRBJ2-5; checking the TCRdb D call of TRBD2 is not possible without DNA. This CDR3 comprises 15 residues. CDR1 MRHNA and CDR2 SNTAGT come from the germline V gene. The CDR3 loop reads CASSPTSGRGETQYF.

The V gene is TRBV15, the J gene TRBJ2-2; no DNA is available, so the TRBD1 call from TCRdb remains unchecked. This CDR3 contains 13 residues. CDR1 LNHNV and CDR2 YYDKDF come from the germline V gene (reference sequence). CDR3 protein: CATSRNRAGELFF.

V usage is TRBV5-1 and J usage is TRBJ2-1. The CDR3 length is 16 residues. CDR1 and CDR2 from the germline V gene are SGHRS and YFSETQ. CDR3 amino acids: CASSLAGMNSYNEQFF.

The chain is built from TRBV29-1 and TRBJ2-1; TCRdb gives TRBD2 as the D gene, but with no DNA this cannot be confirmed. This CDR3 comprises 20 residues. Germline assignment: CDR1 SQVTM and CDR2 ANQGSEA. The CDR3 region is CSVQGAGIAGAQGSYNEQFF.

The chain recombines TRBV30 with TRBJ1-2; TCRdb lists TRBD1, though no DNA is available to test this call. CDR1 is GTSNPN, CDR2 SVGIG, per germline (reference sequence). The CDR3 runs 15 residues. This CDR3 is CACSQGLDTNYGYTF. Combining the CDR3 with reference TRBV30 and TRBJ1-2 gives the whole variable domain SQTIHQWPATLVQPVGSPLSLECTVEGTSNPNLYWYRQAAGRGLQLLFYSVGIGQISSEVPQNLSASRPQDRQFILSSKKLLLSDSGFYLCACSQGLDTNYGYTFGSGTRLTVV.

This chain joins TRBV5-1 and TRBJ2-3; checking the TCRdb D call of TRBD1 is not possible without DNA. There are 14 residues in the CDR3. Germline assignment: CDR1 SGHRS and CDR2 YFSETQ. The CDR3: CASSLGRPEDTQYF.

V usage is TRBV27 and J usage is TRBJ2-1; TCRdb outputs TRBD2, but without DNA this stays unchecked. This CDR3 spans 17 amino acids. Germline V gene sequence: CDR1 MNHEY, CDR2 SMNVEV (reference sequence). The CDR3 sequence: CASRDPSGRDSYNEQFF.

V gene TRBV20-1 combines with J gene TRBJ2-7. Germline assignment: CDR1 DFQATT and CDR2 SNEGSKA (reference sequence). The CDR3 has 11 amino acids. This CDR3 is CSALMGGEQYF.

The genes are TRBV18 and TRBJ1-3. CDR1 is KGHSH and CDR2 is LQKENI in the germline V gene. The CDR3 consists of 15 residues. The CDR3 loop is CASSPYDSSGNTIYF.

J is TRBJ1-4 and V is TRBV2; TCRdb's D call, TRBD1, is unchecked because there is no DNA. The CDR3 loop spans 14 amino acids. Germline V CDR1 and CDR2: SNHLY, FYNNEI. The CDR3 reads CASSTSDRSEKLFF.

The rearrangement joins TRBV9 to TRBJ1-6; with no DNA, the TCRdb D assignment of TRBD1 cannot be verified. The CDR3 length is 15 residues. CDR1 and CDR2 from the germline V gene are SGDLS and YYNGEE. The CDR3: CASSYRDSGDSPLHF.

The V call is TRBV6-2 or TRBV6-3, the J call TRBJ2-4; TCRdb proposes TRBD2, but this gene call is untestable without DNA. The CDR3 is 11 residues long. Germline values: CDR1 MNHEY, CDR2 SVGEGT. The chain's CDR3 is CASAGASGKYF.

The V call is TRBV6-5, the J call TRBJ1-4. Germline V gives CDR1 MNHEY, CDR2 SVGAGI. The CDR3 is 16 residues long. This CDR3 is CASSSPDGATNEKLFF.

The chain joins TRBV29-1 to TRBJ2-7; TCRdb calls TRBD2, which cannot be checked without DNA. The CDR3 spans 13 residues. CDR1 and CDR2 (germline): SQVTM, ANQGSEA. The CDR3 sequence is CSVGGRASYEQYF.

The V call is TRBV30, the J call TRBJ1-5. The CDR3 has 14 amino acids. Germline V gives CDR1 GTSNPN, CDR2 SVGIG (reference sequence). CDR3 loop: CAWSSGRGNQPQHF.